The rows below give T cell receptor beta chains drawn from one sample of a study of blood T cell repertoires in COVID-19. Using immunoSEQ multiplex PCR, the repertoire was profiled, and TCRdb retains in-frame clones only, with some absent. The top ten clones hold over 2% of a sample with about 250,000 clones, 80% to 90% of them seen once. Sequenced: PBMCs or T cells enriched from blood (not recorded which). Every receptor here comes from a woman younger than 30 who had recovered from COVID-19. Both conserved end residues are part of each CDR3. A D gene is named only where the DNA matches it firmly. Not every row has a clone size; where given, it reads once, few, many or a size class.

TRBV7-9	TRBJ2-2	TRBD2	-	CASTGTSGTRGELFF	TGTGCCAGCACCGGGACTAGCGGGACGCGGGGGGAGCTGTTTTTT
TRBV21-1	TRBJ2-3	-	-	CARSTDTQYF	TGTGCCAGATCGACAGATACGCAGTATTTT
TRBV6-5	TRBJ2-1	TRBD2	-	CASSRTSGGLGEQFF	TGTGCCAGCAGTAGGACTAGCGGGGGATTAGGTGAGCAGTTCTTC
TRBV2	TRBJ2-2	TRBD1	-	CAWRGQGAFGELFF	TGTGCCTGGCGGGGACAGGGGGCGTTCGGGGAGCTGTTTTTT
TRBV5-1	TRBJ1-2	TRBD1	-	CASSQTGPPLYYGYTF	TGCGCCAGCAGCCAGACAGGGCCTCCTCTATACTATGGCTACACCTTC
TRBV9	TRBJ2-1	TRBD1	-	CASSVGGQTAYNEQFF	TGTGCCAGCAGCGTAGGGGGACAGACAGCCTACAATGAGCAGTTCTTC
TRBV3-1/TRBV3-2	TRBJ2-3	TRBD2	-	CASSLGTSGGPNTDTQYF	TGTGCCAGCAGCCTAGGGACTAGCGGGGGCCCAAACACAGATACGCAGTATTTT
TRBV5-6	TRBJ2-7	-	-	CASSLKQGTYEQYF	TGTGCCAGCAGCTTGAAACAGGGAACATACGAGCAGTACTTC
TRBV19	TRBJ1-1	-	-	CASSRGQNTEAFF	TGTGCCAGTAGTAGAGGACAGAACACTGAAGCTTTCTTT
TRBV10-2	TRBJ2-3	TRBD2	-	CASSALTSDVTDTQYF	TGCGCCAGCAGTGCCCTGACTAGCGACGTCACAGATACGCAGTATTTT
TRBV2	TRBJ1-1	-	-	CASRATTSDTEAFF	TGTGCCAGCAGGGCTACTACCTCGGACACTGAAGCTTTCTTT
TRBV13	TRBJ2-5	-	-	CASSFASSGTQYF	TGTGCCAGCAGCTTCGCGTCATCGGGGACCCAGTACTTC
TRBV7-9	TRBJ1-3	-	-	CASSLGRGSGNTIYF	TGTGCCAGCAGCCTAGGACGAGGCTCTGGAAACACCATATATTTT
TRBV29-1	TRBJ2-1	TRBD2	-	CSGGWAGEYNEQFF	TGCAGCGGCGGATGGGCGGGGGAGTACAATGAGCAGTTCTTC
TRBV2	TRBJ2-2	-	-	CASSVGGANTGELFF	TGTGCCAGCAGTGTTGGCGGGGCTAACACCGGGGAGCTGTTTTTT
TRBV6-5	TRBJ2-3	-	once	CASSWTPSGPGDTQYF	TGTGCCAGCAGTTGGACGCCCAGCGGCCCTGGAGATACGCAGTATTTT
TRBV19	TRBJ2-7	TRBD2	medium-sized	CASRVAGGGSYEQYF	TGTGCCAGTAGAGTTGCGGGGGGAGGCTCCTACGAGCAGTACTTC
TRBV6-5	TRBJ2-1	-	once	CASRPLQRNEQFF	TGTGCCAGCAGACCCCTCCAGCGCAATGAGCAGTTCTTC
TRBV3-1/TRBV3-2	TRBJ2-3	-	-	CASSQGLALGDTQYF	TGTGCCAGCAGCCAAGGACTCGCCCTCGGGGATACGCAGTATTTT
TRBV5-4	TRBJ2-7	TRBD1	-	CASSPTGFDEQYF	TGTGCCAGCAGCCCGACAGGGTTCGACGAGCAGTACTTC
TRBV7-3	TRBJ1-2	-	-	CASSLDGLGENYGYTF	TGTGCCAGCAGCTTAGACGGGCTAGGGGAAAACTATGGCTACACCTTC
TRBV18	TRBJ2-6	-	-	CASSPGHANSGANVLTF	TGTGCCAGCTCACCAGGGCACGCCAACTCTGGGGCCAACGTCCTGACTTTC
TRBV24-1	TRBJ1-1	-	-	CATRAGEGTEAFF	TGTGCCACCAGGGCAGGGGAAGGCACTGAAGCTTTCTTT
TRBV27	TRBJ2-1	TRBD2	-	CASSFTMTSGNNEQFF	TGTGCCAGCAGTTTCACCATGACTAGCGGAAACAATGAGCAGTTCTTC
TRBV5-4	TRBJ2-3	TRBD2	-	CASSPGLAGGPDGTQYF	TGTGCCAGCAGTCCGGGACTAGCGGGGGGTCCGGATGGTACGCAGTATTTT
TRBV30	TRBJ2-7	TRBD2	-	CAWSVRAGRAYEQYF	TGTGCCTGGAGTGTTCGGGCAGGGAGGGCCTACGAGCAGTACTTC
TRBV4-1	TRBJ1-5	TRBD1	-	CASSQSQGQYQPQHF	TGCGCCAGCAGCCAATCCCAGGGACAGTATCAGCCCCAGCATTTT
TRBV10-2	TRBJ1-3	-	-	CASSEIGQSGNTIYF	TGCGCCAGCAGTGAGATAGGACAGTCTGGAAACACCATATATTTT
TRBV19	TRBJ1-1	TRBD1	-	CASSTTGVGTEAFF	TGTGCCAGTAGTACGACAGGGGTTGGAACTGAAGCTTTCTTT
TRBV28	TRBJ1-1	TRBD1	-	CASSPLDRGLGEAFF	TGTGCCAGCAGTCCCCTGGACAGGGGGCTGGGTGAAGCTTTCTTT
TRBV29-1	TRBJ1-1	-	-	CSLIIVQGARTEAFF	TGCAGCCTGATTATCGTACAGGGTGCGCGCACTGAAGCTTTCTTT
TRBV24-1	TRBJ2-2	-	-	CATSVSRTGELFF	TGTGCCACCAGTGTAAGCCGTACCGGGGAGCTGTTTTTT
TRBV28	TRBJ1-2	TRBD1	-	CASRQRQGGYTF	TGTGCCAGCAGGCAAAGACAGGGCGGCTACACCTTC
TRBV5-1	TRBJ2-7	-	-	CASSLDRVYEQYF	TGCGCCAGCAGCTTGGACCGGGTCTACGAGCAGTACTTC
TRBV18	TRBJ1-5	TRBD1	-	CASSIDRAVKAQPQHF	TGTGCCAGCTCAATCGACAGGGCTGTGAAGGCTCAGCCCCAGCATTTT
TRBV5-1	TRBJ1-4	-	-	CASGRDYNEKLFF	TGCGCCAGCGGACGGGATTACAATGAAAAACTGTTTTTT
TRBV3-1/TRBV3-2	TRBJ2-5	-	-	CASSQQSLVQETQYF	TGTGCCAGCAGCCAACAGAGCCTAGTCCAAGAGACCCAGTACTTC
TRBV19	TRBJ1-3	-	-	CASSISAGISGNTIYF	TGTGCCAGTAGTATCTCTGCAGGGATCTCTGGAAACACCATATATTTT
TRBV6-4	TRBJ1-1	-	-	CASSEKGLNTEAFF	TGTGCCAGCAGTGAAAAGGGGTTGAACACTGAAGCTTTCTTT
TRBV10-3	TRBJ1-3	-	once	CAITTELNSGNTIYF	TGTGCCATCACGACCGAACTAAACTCTGGAAACACCATATATTTT
TRBV6-5	TRBJ2-3	-	-	CASSLARGRRDTQYF	TGTGCCAGCAGCCTCGCCCGGGGTCGAAGAGATACGCAGTATTTT
TRBV6-4	TRBJ1-5	-	-	CASSDSPLRGKDQPQHF	TGTGCCAGCAGTGACTCCCCGCTTAGGGGTAAGGATCAGCCCCAGCATTTT
TRBV3-1/TRBV3-2	TRBJ2-7	TRBD2	-	CASSQERDYRSYEQYF	TGTGCCAGCAGCCAAGAACGGGACTACCGCTCCTACGAGCAGTACTTC
TRBV5-6	TRBJ1-5	TRBD1	-	CASSTSDRGNQPQHF	TGTGCCAGCAGCACTTCCGACAGGGGCAATCAGCCCCAGCATTTT
TRBV3-1/TRBV3-2	TRBJ1-1	-	-	CASSQDGWGDTEAFF	TGTGCCAGCAGCCAAGATGGGTGGGGAGACACTGAAGCTTTCTTT
TRBV5-1	TRBJ1-1	-	-	CASSVRLNTEAFF	TGCGCCAGCAGTGTCCGGTTGAACACTGAAGCTTTCTTT
TRBV7-6	TRBJ2-3	TRBD2	-	CASSFTSGGVSSTDTQYF	TGTGCCAGCAGCTTTACTAGCGGGGGCGTCTCTAGCACAGATACGCAGTATTTT
TRBV3-1/TRBV3-2	TRBJ2-3	TRBD2	-	CASSPIAGRSADTQYF	TGTGCCAGCAGCCCAATAGCGGGGAGGAGTGCAGATACGCAGTATTTT
TRBV5-1	TRBJ1-6	-	-	CASRPEVAYNSPLHF	TGCGCCAGTCGCCCGGAGGTTGCCTATAATTCACCCCTCCACTTT
TRBV7-6	TRBJ1-1	-	-	CASSLTGGNEAFF	TGTGCCAGCAGCTTAACGGGGGGAAATGAAGCTTTCTTT
TRBV5-1	TRBJ1-5	TRBD1	-	CASRAGTGSNQPQHF	TGCGCCAGCAGAGCCGGGACAGGGAGCAATCAGCCCCAGCATTTT
TRBV7-8	TRBJ2-5	TRBD2	-	CASSSPAGGSKSQYF	TGTGCCAGCAGCTCGCCAGCGGGGGGCTCGAAATCCCAGTACTTC
TRBV6-2/TRBV6-3	TRBJ2-2	TRBD2	-	CASSSRLAAGGRSNTGELFF	TGTGCCAGCAGCTCAAGGTTGGCAGCGGGGGGGCGTTCGAACACCGGGGAGCTGTTTTTT
TRBV6-4	TRBJ2-1	TRBD1	-	CASSPTGGAGNEQFF	TGTGCCAGCAGCCCCACAGGGGGCGCGGGGAATGAGCAGTTCTTC
TRBV13	TRBJ1-5	TRBD1	-	CASSSGTGVQPQHF	TGTGCCAGCAGCTCCGGGACAGGGGTCCAGCCCCAGCATTTT
TRBV12-5	TRBJ1-1	-	-	CASGLVIRGEGNTEAFF	TGTGCTAGTGGTTTGGTCATCAGGGGCGAGGGGAACACTGAAGCTTTCTTT